One and the same sample provided the 18 T cell receptor beta chains below, sequenced in a study of cytomegalovirus exposure and HLA in healthy donors. PCR employed 60 Vbeta and 13 Jbeta primers. The repertoire was sequenced with immunoSEQ multiplex PCR; TCRdb's copy has only in-frame clones and lacks some. This sample has 75,000 to 90,000 clones; roughly 85% occur once, and the top ten carry 7% to 8.5%. The sample taken for sequencing was PBMCs. These receptors came from a man aged 40-55 years in good health and CMV-seropositive.

The chain is built from TRBV11-2 and TRBJ2-5, with 14 nucleotides matching TRBD2. The CDR3 contains 17 residues. CDR1 is SGHAT and CDR2 is FQNNGV in the germline V gene. V lost 0 bases, J lost 4 bases, and 4 bases stayed unmatched. The CDR3 DNA follows: TGTGCCAGCAGCTTAGACGGACTAGCGGGAGGTAGAGAGACCCAGTACTTC. Protein product: CASSLDGLAGGRETQYF. Using reference TRBV11-2 and TRBJ2-5 for the parts outside the CDR3, the full variable domain is EAGVAQSPRYKIIEKRQSVAFWCNPISGHATLYWYQQILGQGPKLLIQFQNNGVVDDSQLPKDRFSAERLKGVDSTLKIQPAKLEDSAVYLCASSLDGLAGGRETQYFGPGTRLLVL.

This sequence joins TRBV5-4 and TRBJ2-2; 13 nucleotides line up with TRBD2. J was trimmed by 7 bases and V by 4 bases; bases with no gene match: 10. CDR1 and CDR2 from the germline V gene are SGHNT and YYREEE (reference sequence). The CDR3 runs 17 residues. The CDR3 region is CASSVGLAGSIGGELFF. The CDR3 nucleotides are TGTGCCAGCAGCGTGGGACTAGCGGGGTCCATAGGCGGGGAGCTGTTTTTT.

V gene TRBV19 combines with J gene TRBJ1-5, with D perhaps matching TRBD1 (6 bases). This CDR3 contains 14 residues. Per germline, CDR1 LNHDA and CDR2 SQIVND (reference sequence). The germline V and J ends were trimmed by 3 bases and 3 bases, with 9 bases remaining between them. CDR3 residues: CASSIDRYNQPQHF. The CDR3 region has the DNA TGTGCCAGTAGTATTGACAGGTACAATCAGCCCCAGCATTTT.

This clone was observed a few times. V gene TRBV9 combines with J gene TRBJ2-7, with no clear D. Trimming left V 0 bases short and J 4 bases short, with 8 bases between. The length of the CDR3 is 13 residues. Looked up from germline, CDR1 is SGDLS and CDR2 is YYNGEE. The CDR3 DNA sequence: TGTGCCAGCAGCGTAGGGCAGAATTACGAGCAGTACTTC. It translates to CASSVGQNYEQYF.

The chain links TRBV10-3 to TRBJ2-3, with TRBD2 matching 10 bases. Germline CDR1 is ENHRY and CDR2 is SYGVKD. J lost 1 base, V lost 5 bases, and 3 bases had no gene match. The CDR3 extends over 15 amino acids. CDR3 nucleotide sequence: TGTGCCATCAGTAGCGGGACTAGCGGCACAGATACGCAGTATTTT. Its translation: CAISSGTSGTDTQYF.

The rearrangement links TRBV28 to TRBJ2-7; D call uncertain. Germline CDR1 MDHEN, CDR2 SYDVKM. The CDR3 is 11 amino acids. Trimming cost V 5 bases and J 6 bases, with 8 bases left between them. CDR3 in amino acids: CASSPRCEQYF. In DNA, the CDR3 is TGTGCCAGCAGTCCTAGATGCGAGCAGTACTTC.

The chain is built from TRBV5-3 and TRBJ2-5; D unclear. TRBV5-3 is an ORF, and what it does is uncertain. The CDR3 consists of 16 residues. The ends were cut back, 5 bases at V and 3 bases at J, with 20 bases in the middle. CDR3 nucleotide sequence: TGTGCCAGAAGTCCTACCCCTGAGACAACGGAAGAGACCCAGTACTTC. Its protein product is CARSPTPETTEETQYF.

J is TRBJ2-2 and V is TRBV5-1, with TRBD1 as a possible D gene (6 bases). The germline gives CDR1 SGHRS, CDR2 YFSETQ. V lost 0 bases to trimming and J lost 4 bases, with 7 bases between them. This CDR3 has 14 residues. This chain's CDR3 is CASSLEGGTGELFF. Written as DNA, the CDR3 is TGCGCCAGCAGCTTGGAAGGGGGCACCGGGGAGCTGTTTTTT.

The V call is TRBV28, the J call TRBJ1-2; TRBD1 agrees at 10 bases. Germline V gene lookup returns CDR1 MDHEN and CDR2 SYDVKM. The ends lost 6 bases at V and 1 base at J; junction bases unmatched: 8. CDR3 length: 16 residues. The CDR3 here is CASSTTGTGVNYGYTF. The CDR3 DNA is TGTGCCAGCAGCACGACCGGGACAGGGGTTAACTATGGCTACACCTTC.

The chain combines TRBV7-6 with TRBJ2-3, with D possibly matching TRBD2 (7 bases). Germline CDR1 SGHVS, CDR2 FNYEAQ. The V gene lost 1 base and the J gene lost 1 base, with 12 bases spanning the gap. The CDR3 has 16 residues. DNA for the CDR3: TGTGCCAGCAGCTTAGGGGCGGGGGCGCGCACAGATACGCAGTATTTT. Its protein product is CASSLGAGARTDTQYF.

This clone has only a few counts. The chain recombines TRBV6-5 with TRBJ2-2; the D gene is possibly TRBD1 (5 bases). The germline CDR1 and CDR2 sequences are MNHEY and SVGAGI. This CDR3 has 15 amino acids. V was clipped by 6 bases and J by 8 bases, with 19 bases between them. As DNA, the CDR3 is TGTGCCAGCAGGCTCTCAGGGTCCGGTCTAGGGGAGCTGTTTTTT. Its protein product is CASRLSGSGLGELFF.

The chain has TRBV29-1 and TRBJ2-2; 8 bases agree with TRBD2. Germline assignment: CDR1 SQVTM and CDR2 ANQGSEA. Losses at the gene ends were 4 bases for V and 3 bases for J; bases not matched to a gene: 7. The CDR3 is 15 amino acids. The CDR3 protein is CSVGAIAGYTGELFF. DNA of the CDR3: TGCAGCGTTGGTGCGATAGCGGGATACACCGGGGAGCTGTTTTTT.

V and J are TRBV9 and TRBJ1-2; 8 nucleotides agree with TRBD1. The V segment lost 0 bases and the J segment 7 bases; nucleotides outside the gene matches: 2. The CDR3 is 13 residues long. CDR1 SGDLS and CDR2 YYNGEE come from the germline V gene. The CDR3 sequence: CASSVDRGSGYTF. The DNA of the CDR3 is TGTGCCAGCAGCGTAGACAGGGGGAGTGGCTACACCTTC.

V and J are TRBV5-1 and TRBJ2-1; possible D gene TRBD2, 5 bases. CDR1 and CDR2 from the germline V gene are SGHRS and YFSETQ. Trimming cost V 4 bases and J 6 bases, with 17 bases left between them. The CDR3 spans 15 residues. CDR3 sequence reads: CASSVERTGVNEQFF. The CDR3 DNA sequence: TGCGCCAGCAGCGTGGAGAGAACCGGGGTCAATGAGCAGTTCTTC.

The chain employs TRBV21-1 and TRBJ1-5; the D segment call TRBD1 is taken from the table without a DNA check. TRBV21-1 is a documented pseudogene. This CDR3 region has 19 residues. CDR3 sequence (DNA): TGTGCCAGCAGCAAAGAGGAGACAGGGGGCGAGAGGGGCAATCAGCCCCAGCATTTT. Residues: CASSKEETGGERGNQPQHF.

The chain carries TRBV7-2 and TRBJ2-7, with a tentative D call TRBD2 (7 bases). The CDR3 spans 16 residues. Germline assignment: CDR1 SGHTA and CDR2 FQGNSA. V dropped 1 base and J dropped 6 bases, with 19 bases sitting between them. The CDR3 DNA reads as TGTGCCAGCAGCTTAGGGGGGCTAGCGGTCCCACGCGAGCAGTACTTC. Protein: CASSLGGLAVPREQYF.

The chain carries TRBV2 and TRBJ1-3; 7 nucleotides line up with TRBD1. The CDR3 sequence is 13 residues long. The V segment lost 7 bases and the J segment 3 bases; nucleotides outside the gene matches: 3. Looked up from germline, CDR1 is SNHLY and CDR2 is FYNNEI. The CDR3 protein is CASTYRGGNTIYF. CDR3 sequence (DNA): TGTGCCAGCACTTACAGGGGTGGAAACACCATATATTTT.

CDR3 nucleotides: TGTGCCAGCAGCCCGGACTGGTACGAGCAGTACTTC. Translation: CASSPDWYEQYF. The chain employs TRBV6-5 and TRBJ2-7; a weak D match, TRBD2 (5 bases). This CDR3 has 12 residues. Germline assignment: CDR1 MNHEY and CDR2 SVGAGI. V was trimmed by 6 bases and J by 4 bases, leaving 10 bases between them.